One and the same sample provided the 13 T cell receptor beta chains below, sequenced in a study of blood T cell repertoires in COVID-19. Profiled with immunoSEQ multiplex PCR; TCRdb holds only in-frame clones, not every one. The sample lists about 220,000 clones, around 88% seen once, with around 15% in the top ten. Sequencing was done on a sample of PBMCs or T cells enriched from blood (not recorded which). These receptors all come from a woman aged 45-60 years with acute COVID-19.

This clone showed up just once. Distinct nucleotide sequences in the sample also encode this CDR3. The rearrangement links TRBV7-2 to TRBJ1-5; D not certain. Germline V CDR1 and CDR2: SGHTA, FQGNSA. The CDR3 extends over 14 amino acids. V lost 2 bases to trimming and J lost 4 bases, with 9 bases between them. The CDR3 sequence is CASSLLGANQPQHF. In DNA form, the CDR3 reads TGTGCCAGCAGCTTATTAGGAGCTAATCAGCCCCAGCATTTT.

The chain joins TRBV7-8 to TRBJ2-7; perhaps TRBD2 as D (6 bases). Between the trimmed V and J ends, which lost 8 bases and 3 bases, there was a span of 14 bases. The CDR3 contains 13 residues. The germline gives CDR1 SGHVS, CDR2 FQNEAQ. The DNA for the CDR3 is TGTGCCAGCGGACGGGAGTATCGCTACGAGCAGTACTTC. It specifies CASGREYRYEQYF.

The chain links TRBV6-5 to TRBJ1-5; 7 bases match TRBD1. V lost 6 bases and J lost 0; bases outside the gene matches: 5. The V gene's germline CDR1 is MNHEY and CDR2 SVGAGI. The CDR3 sequence is 15 residues long. The CDR3 region has the DNA TGTGCCAGCAGACAGGGGCGTTATAGCAATCAGCCCCAGCATTTT. Translation: CASRQGRYSNQPQHF.

The V call is TRBV2, the J call TRBJ1-1, with 8 bases identical to TRBD1. This CDR3 spans 16 amino acids. Germline assignment: CDR1 SNHLY and CDR2 FYNNEI. The V segment lost 3 bases and the J segment 6 bases; nucleotides outside the gene matches: 12. This CDR3 reads CASSEGQGAHNAEAFF. Written as DNA, the CDR3 is TGTGCCAGCAGTGAGGGCCAGGGGGCGCATAACGCTGAAGCTTTCTTT. Full variable domain (outside the CDR3, taken from reference TRBV2 and TRBJ1-1): EPEVTQTPSHQVTQMGQEVILRCVPISNHLYFYWYRQILGQKVEFLVSFYNNEISEKSEIFDDQFSVERPDGSNFTLKIRSTKLEDSAMYFCASSEGQGAHNAEAFFGQGTRLTVV.

This sequence joins TRBV5-5 and TRBJ2-1, with D tentatively TRBD1 (6 bases). The CDR3 is 14 amino acids. Per the germline V gene, CDR1 is SGHKS and CDR2 is YYEKEE (reference sequence). Trimming stripped 0 bases from V and 6 bases from J, with 10 bases between. Here the CDR3 reads CASSLGAGANEQFF. In DNA, the CDR3 is TGTGCCAGCAGCTTGGGGGCAGGGGCCAATGAGCAGTTCTTC.

This clone showed up just a few times. The chain links TRBV7-8 to TRBJ1-5; the D gene is possibly TRBD1 (5 bases). Germline CDR1 SGHVS, CDR2 FQNEAQ. CDR3 length equals 17 residues. V was shortened by 2 bases and J by 4 bases, with 18 bases between the two germline ends. This CDR3 is CASSLYSGGAFNQPQHF. The CDR3 bases are TGTGCCAGCAGCTTATACTCAGGAGGGGCGTTTAATCAGCCCCAGCATTTT. Variable domain in full (rest from reference TRBV7-8 and TRBJ1-5): GAGVSQSPRYKVAKRGQDVALRCDPISGHVSLFWYQQALGQGPEFLTYFQNEAQLDKSGLPSDRFFAERPEGSVSTLKIQRTQQEDSAVYLCASSLYSGGAFNQPQHFGDGTRLSIL.

This clone was counted only a few times. This chain links TRBV4-2 with TRBJ2-7; TRBD1 matches at 7 bases. V dropped 0 bases and J dropped 4; count of bases not matched to a gene: 9. The CDR3 has 16 residues. CDR1 is LGHNA, CDR2 YNFKEQ, per germline. The CDR3 loop reads CASSQELRGPHYEQYF. CDR3 in DNA: TGTGCCAGCAGCCAAGAGTTGAGGGGGCCCCATTACGAGCAGTACTTC.

The chain links TRBV19 to TRBJ2-3; 11 bases fit TRBD2. Trimming took 6 bases from V and 4 from J; bases not matched to a gene: 12. The CDR3 extends over 17 amino acids. Per germline, CDR1 LNHDA and CDR2 SQIVND (reference sequence). The CDR3 coding sequence is TGTGCCAGTAGCCCTTTAGCGGGAGGGCCGTCGGCAGATACGCAGTATTTT. Residues: CASSPLAGGPSADTQYF.

To note about this clone: At one boundary the junction diverges from the germline segment, which might be a read error. This sample also contains other DNA sequences that code for the same CDR3. CDR3 sequence reads: CASSLLSGSYEQYF. CDR3 nucleotide sequence: TGTGCCAGTAGTTTATTGTCCGGGAGCTACGAGCAGTACTTC. The chain combines TRBV28 with TRBJ2-7; a possible D gene is TRBD2 (6 bases). This CDR3 spans 14 amino acids. CDR1 is MDHEN, CDR2 SYDVKM, per germline.

V and J are TRBV28 and TRBJ2-3; tentatively, D is TRBD2 (7 bases). Looked up from germline, CDR1 is MDHEN and CDR2 is SYDVKM. V lost 7 bases and J lost 6, with 17 bases in between. CDR3 length: 14 amino acids. In DNA, the CDR3 is TGTGCCAGCACCGCCTTGGGAGGGGGTGATACGCAGTATTTT. It is translated as CASTALGGGDTQYF.

The chain has TRBV27 and TRBJ1-2, with 8 bases that match TRBD1. The germline CDR1 and CDR2 sequences are MNHEY and SMNVEV (reference sequence). The CDR3 sequence is 14 residues long. V gave up 5 bases and J gave up 6 bases; unmatched junction bases: 8. For the CDR3, the DNA is TGTGCCAGCAGTGAGCACAGGGGGGCTGATGGCTACACCTTC. Encoded protein: CASSEHRGADGYTF.

The chain combines TRBV30 with TRBJ2-2; perhaps TRBD2 as D (7 bases). In germline, CDR1 is GTSNPN, CDR2 SVGIG (reference sequence). V lost 4 bases to trimming and J lost 7 bases, with 19 bases between them. This CDR3 has 15 amino acids. The DNA for the CDR3 is TGTGCCTGGACCTTCTTGGGGGGGCATAGCGGGGAGCTGTTTTTT. Its translation is CAWTFLGGHSGELFF.

The chain carries TRBV27 and TRBJ2-7; 10 bases are shared with TRBD2. In germline, CDR1 is MNHEY, CDR2 SMNVEV (reference sequence). CDR3 length equals 16 residues. Trimming at V came to 4 bases and at J to 2 bases, leaving 8 bases not matched to a gene. The CDR3 sequence: CASSSPLAGGAYEQYF. CDR3 bases: TGTGCCAGCAGTTCACCTTTAGCGGGAGGCGCCTACGAGCAGTACTTC.